This paragraph covers one T cell receptor beta chain sequence. Its antigen remains unidentified. No qualities accompany the bases; no much larger clone lies one base away. The CDR3 runs 15 amino acids, cysteine and phenylalanine included. CDR3 DNA is the only sequence kept; it has 45 bases, read in frame from the first base. In the germline V gene, CDR1 corresponds to SGHRS and CDR2 to YFSETQ. From V the trimming removes 2 bases and from J it removes 0 bases, while the gene matches leave 3 bases of the junction unaccounted for. A cohort of around 29 patients with locally advanced or metastatic urothelial carcinoma, treated at Memorial Sloan Kettering on a trial protocol, was included. Peripheral blood mononuclear cells were collected pretreatment and during treatment, with between 1 and 8 total time points per patient. The Qiagen DNeasy Blood extraction kit was used to purify genomic DNA from total PBMCs and tumor samples. Collected pretreatment and during treatment, PBMCs were isolated and stored as previously described.

Synthetic TCR analog templates were spiked into each PCR so that absolute template abundance could be estimated from read counts. The immunoSEQ assay was used to amplify TCRbeta CDR3 regions from genomic DNA with bias-controlled V and J gene primers. Rearranged TCRbeta segments were sequenced at approximately 20X coverage. Per the original workflow: Sequencing errors were corrected by clustering and CDR3s were annotated against IMGT to assign V, D and J genes. Downstream analyses used only productive TCRbeta rearrangements, leaving out any out-of-frame or stop-codon sequences. Clonality was calculated as one minus the Shannon entropy normalized by the log of the number of unique productive sequences. Clones differing between time points or between blood and tumor were identified using Fisher's exact test with Benjamini-Hochberg correction, with an adjusted p below 0.01 applied as the threshold. TCRdb obtained this table from immuneACCESS and retained in-frame rearrangements with V and J assigned. These tables miss some clones; where compared with another copy, unresolved V genes account for less than half of the shortfall, and the remainder is unexplained. Clonal size and the V and J genes are those of that table, whereas D and trimming came from the DNA. The sample data list 55,000 to 85,000 clones, and 85% to 90% of these were observed just once. The biggest ten clones account for roughly 3.2% of the sample.

The sample comes from a study of PD-L1 blockade in urothelial cancer (dated by TCRdb to about 2017). As for the study more broadly: All patients started therapy in the mid-2010s and received atezolizumab 1,200 mg intravenously every 3 weeks. In the same patients, pretreatment tumors underwent whole exome sequencing and RNA sequencing in addition to TCR sequencing. Progression-free survival longer than 6 months counted as durable clinical benefit, and TCR features were additionally tested against both progression-free and overall survival. An ECOG performance status of 0 or 1 was recorded for the patients, and 0 to 3 prior chemotherapy regimens had been received by the patients. Nine patients achieved durable clinical benefit and roughly 20 did not. An exploratory multi-omic analysis was conducted of the somatic, immune and clinical correlates of response to PD-L1 blockade with atezolizumab in urothelial cancer. About nine tenths of the roughly 29 patients were identified as males with urothelial cancer of bladder origin, and a prior smoking history was reported by 18 of 29 patients. A median of around 150,000 T cells and some 84,000 unique TCRs was obtained from blood samples, and a median clonality of approximately 0.086 was observed. Pretreatment tumor samples and matched peripheral blood, collected serially before and after atezolizumab treatment, underwent TCR sequencing. Around 29 patients had pretreatment blood TCR-seq, around 25 had at least one posttreatment blood collection, and around 25 had tumor TCR-seq. Blood samples were analyzed at 3 weeks after treatment start (second dose) and at 6 weeks after treatment start.

Overall results and qualifications from the work: Because the sample size was small (n ≈ 30) and many of the analyses were exploratory, the results are meant to be hypothesis-generating. Patients with durable benefit showed greater expansion of tumor-associated TCR clones in peripheral blood 3 weeks after starting treatment (n ≈ 23, p = 0.022). A pretreatment peripheral blood TCR clonality below the median was linked to improved progression-free and overall survival.

The source of this sequence is a man between 60 and 75 years old with urothelial cancer. The sequence is built from TRBV5-1 and TRBJ1-1, with 8 bases matching TRBD1. The specimen was PBMCs, collected around atezolizumab (anti-PD-L1) treatment. The CDR3 region reads CASSFRTGMNTEAFF. The DNA sequence is as follows: TGCGCCAGCAGCTTCAGGACAGGGATGAACACTGAAGCTTTCTTT.